The subject of this entry is one TCR beta chain. Germline V gene lookup returns CDR1 SGDLS and CDR2 YYNGEE. The CDR3 covers 12 residues. V dropped 9 bases and J dropped 2 bases, with 11 bases sitting between them. In the original processing: How many nucleated cells were present was estimated from reference gene primer amplification. Libraries were prepared by immunoSEQ multiplex PCR; TCRdb keeps only in-frame clonotypes and omits some of them. D and trimming were read from the DNA, whereas the V and J calls and clone size are those reported in that table. The sample lists 200,000 to 250,000 clones; 83% were seen once. The data originate from a study of blood T cell repertoires in COVID-19. In Seattle, patients joined the study during active infection and were tracked longitudinally.

The sequenced sample was peripheral blood. The receptor's source is a woman in her twenties or thirties with COVID-19, enrolled during active disease. The V and J genes are TRBV9 and TRBJ1-2; maybe TRBD1 (6 bases). The CDR3 reads CANPGHNYGYTF. CDR3 DNA sequence: TGTGCCAACCCGGGACACAACTATGGCTACACCTTC.